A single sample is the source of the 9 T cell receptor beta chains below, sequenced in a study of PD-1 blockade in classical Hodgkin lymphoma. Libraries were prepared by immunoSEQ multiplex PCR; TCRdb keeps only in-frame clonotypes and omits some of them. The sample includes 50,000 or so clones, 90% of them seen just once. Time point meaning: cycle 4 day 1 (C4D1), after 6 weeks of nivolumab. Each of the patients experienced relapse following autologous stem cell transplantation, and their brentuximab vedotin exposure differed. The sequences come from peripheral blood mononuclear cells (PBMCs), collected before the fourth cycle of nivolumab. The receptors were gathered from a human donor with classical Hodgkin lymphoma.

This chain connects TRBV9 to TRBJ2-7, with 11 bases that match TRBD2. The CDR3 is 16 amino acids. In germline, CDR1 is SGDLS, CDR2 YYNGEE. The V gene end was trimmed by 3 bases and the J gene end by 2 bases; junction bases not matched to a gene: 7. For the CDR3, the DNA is TGTGCCAGCAGCGCCCTCCCTAGCGGGGGGACCTACGAGCAGTACTTC. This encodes CASSALPSGGTYEQYF. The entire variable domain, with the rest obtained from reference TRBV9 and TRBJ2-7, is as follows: DSGVTQTPKHLITATGQRVTLRCSPRSGDLSVYWYQQSLDQGLQFLIQYYNGEERAKGNILERFSAQQFPDLHSELNLSSLELGDSALYFCASSALPSGGTYEQYFGPGTRLTVT.

The CDR3 DNA follows: TGTGCCAGCAGCTTAGATGAGACTAGCGGGAGTGTAGATACGCAGTATTTT. Its translation: CASSLDETSGSVDTQYF. The J gene is TRBJ2-3, the V gene TRBV7-6; 12 bases are a match to TRBD2. Trimming cost V 1 base and J 5 bases; bases outside gene matches: 7. CDR1 SGHVS and CDR2 FNYEAQ come from the germline V gene. The CDR3 length is 17 residues.

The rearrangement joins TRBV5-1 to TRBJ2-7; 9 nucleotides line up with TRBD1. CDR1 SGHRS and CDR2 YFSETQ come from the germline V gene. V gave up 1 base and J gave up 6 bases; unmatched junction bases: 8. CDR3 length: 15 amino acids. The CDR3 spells CASSLQTGTGTEQYF. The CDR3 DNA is TGCGCCAGCAGCTTGCAGACCGGGACAGGGACCGAGCAGTACTTC.

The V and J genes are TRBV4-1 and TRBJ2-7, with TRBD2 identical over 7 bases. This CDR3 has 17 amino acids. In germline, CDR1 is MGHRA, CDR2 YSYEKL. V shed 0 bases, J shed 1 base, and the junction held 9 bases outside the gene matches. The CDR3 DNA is TGCGCCAGCAGCCAAGAAACGGCTAGCGGCTGGTCCTACGAGCAGTACTTC. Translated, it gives CASSQETASGWSYEQYF.

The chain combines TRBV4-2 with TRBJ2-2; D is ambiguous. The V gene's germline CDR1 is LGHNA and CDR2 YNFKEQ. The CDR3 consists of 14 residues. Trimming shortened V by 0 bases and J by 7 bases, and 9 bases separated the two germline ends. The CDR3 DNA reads TGTGCCAGCAGCCAAGACCTGTGGAACGGGGAGCTGTTTTTT. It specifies CASSQDLWNGELFF.

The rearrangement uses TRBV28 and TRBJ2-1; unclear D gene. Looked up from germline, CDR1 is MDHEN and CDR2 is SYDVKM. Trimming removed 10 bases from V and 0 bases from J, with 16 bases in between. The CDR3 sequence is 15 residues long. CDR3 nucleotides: TGTGCCACCCAGAACCTCCTCGGCTCCTACAATGAGCAGTTCTTC. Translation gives CATQNLLGSYNEQFF.

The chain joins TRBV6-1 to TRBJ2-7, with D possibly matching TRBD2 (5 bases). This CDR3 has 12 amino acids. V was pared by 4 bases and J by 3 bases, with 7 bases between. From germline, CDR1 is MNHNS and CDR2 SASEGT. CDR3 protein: CASSAGSYEQYF. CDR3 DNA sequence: TGTGCCAGCAGTGCGGGAAGCTACGAGCAGTACTTC.

The CDR3 region has the DNA TGTGCCAGCAGTGCCCCTAGCGGGAGGCGGGAGACCCAGTACTTC. Translated, it gives CASSAPSGRRETQYF. The V call is TRBV2, the J call TRBJ2-5; 11 nucleotides align to TRBD2. Germline CDR1 SNHLY, CDR2 FYNNEI. The CDR3 runs 15 residues. V shed 4 bases, J shed 5 bases, and the junction held 6 bases outside the gene matches.

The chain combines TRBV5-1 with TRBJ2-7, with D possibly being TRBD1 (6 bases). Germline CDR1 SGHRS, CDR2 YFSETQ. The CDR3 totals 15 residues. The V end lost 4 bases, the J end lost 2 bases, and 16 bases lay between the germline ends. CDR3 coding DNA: TGCGCCAGCAGCCCTACCGGGACACAGACCTACGAGCAGTACTTC. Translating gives CASSPTGTQTYEQYF.